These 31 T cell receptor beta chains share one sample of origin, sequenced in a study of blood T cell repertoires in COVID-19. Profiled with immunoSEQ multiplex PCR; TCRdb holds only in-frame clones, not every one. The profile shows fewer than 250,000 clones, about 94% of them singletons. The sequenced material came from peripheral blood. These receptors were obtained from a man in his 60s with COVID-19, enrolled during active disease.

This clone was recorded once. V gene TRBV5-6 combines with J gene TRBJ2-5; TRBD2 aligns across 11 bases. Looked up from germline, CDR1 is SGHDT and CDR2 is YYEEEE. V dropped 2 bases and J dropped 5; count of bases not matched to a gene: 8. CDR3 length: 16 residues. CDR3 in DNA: TGTGCCAGCAGCTTTACTAGCGGGAGTGGCTTGGAGACCCAGTACTTC. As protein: CASSFTSGSGLETQYF.

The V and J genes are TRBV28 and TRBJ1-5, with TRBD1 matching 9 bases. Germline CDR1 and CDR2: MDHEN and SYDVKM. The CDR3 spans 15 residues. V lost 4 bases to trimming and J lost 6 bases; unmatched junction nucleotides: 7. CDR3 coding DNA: TGTGCCAGCAGTTCAACCGGGACAGGGAGTCAGCCCCAGCATTTT. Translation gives CASSSTGTGSQPQHF.

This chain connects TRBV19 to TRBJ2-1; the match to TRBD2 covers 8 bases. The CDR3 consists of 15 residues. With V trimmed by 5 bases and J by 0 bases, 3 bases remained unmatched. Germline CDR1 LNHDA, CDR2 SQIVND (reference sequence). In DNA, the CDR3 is TGTGCCAGTAGTCCGGGGGGGAGCTCCTACAATGAGCAGTTCTTC. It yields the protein CASSPGGSSYNEQFF.

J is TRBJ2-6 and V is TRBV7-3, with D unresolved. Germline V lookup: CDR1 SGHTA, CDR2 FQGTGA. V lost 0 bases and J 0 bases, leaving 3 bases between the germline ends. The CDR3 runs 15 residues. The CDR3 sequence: CASSLTSSGANVLTF. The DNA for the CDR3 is TGTGCCAGCAGCTTAACCAGCTCTGGGGCCAACGTCCTGACTTTC.

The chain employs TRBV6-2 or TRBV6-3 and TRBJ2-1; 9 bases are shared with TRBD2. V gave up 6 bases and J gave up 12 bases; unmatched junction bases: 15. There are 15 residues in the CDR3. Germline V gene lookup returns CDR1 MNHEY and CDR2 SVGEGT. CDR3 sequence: CASSPRLAVVQGQFF. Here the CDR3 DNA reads TGTGCCAGCAGCCCCCGACTAGCGGTTGTTCAGGGGCAGTTCTTC.

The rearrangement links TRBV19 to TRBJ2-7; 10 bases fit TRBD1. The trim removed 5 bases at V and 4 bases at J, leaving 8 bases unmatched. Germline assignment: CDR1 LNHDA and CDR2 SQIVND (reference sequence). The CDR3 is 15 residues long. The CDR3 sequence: CASSAPGGQGYEQYF. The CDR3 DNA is TGTGCCAGTAGTGCACCTGGGGGACAGGGGTACGAGCAGTACTTC.

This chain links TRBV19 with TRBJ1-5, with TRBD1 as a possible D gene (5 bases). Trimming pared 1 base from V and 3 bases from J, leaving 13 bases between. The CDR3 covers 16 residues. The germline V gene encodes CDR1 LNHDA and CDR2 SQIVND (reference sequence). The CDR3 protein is CASSIAQGRNNQPQHF. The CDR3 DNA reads TGTGCCAGTAGTATAGCCCAGGGAAGGAACAATCAGCCCCAGCATTTT.

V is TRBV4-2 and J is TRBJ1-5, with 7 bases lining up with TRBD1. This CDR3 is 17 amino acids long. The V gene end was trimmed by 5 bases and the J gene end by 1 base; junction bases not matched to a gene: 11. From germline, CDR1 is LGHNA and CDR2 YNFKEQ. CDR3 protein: CASSVRQGGGSNQPQHF. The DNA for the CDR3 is TGTGCCAGCAGCGTGAGACAGGGCGGAGGGAGCAATCAGCCCCAGCATTTT.

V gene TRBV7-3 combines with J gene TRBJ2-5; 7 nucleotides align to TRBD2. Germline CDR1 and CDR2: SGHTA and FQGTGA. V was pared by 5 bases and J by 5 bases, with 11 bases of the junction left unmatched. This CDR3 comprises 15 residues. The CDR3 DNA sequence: TGTGCCAGCAGCCCCCAGCCGGGGGGAGTGGAGACCCAGTACTTC. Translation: CASSPQPGGVETQYF.

CDR3 bases: TGTGCCAGCAGCTTGGGCCAGTACACCGGGGAGCTGTTTTTT. It is translated as CASSLGQYTGELFF. This chain joins TRBV5-6 and TRBJ2-2; D is unresolved. Trimming cost V 0 bases and J 3 bases, with 6 bases left between them. CDR1 and CDR2 from the germline V gene are SGHDT and YYEEEE. CDR3 size: 14 residues.

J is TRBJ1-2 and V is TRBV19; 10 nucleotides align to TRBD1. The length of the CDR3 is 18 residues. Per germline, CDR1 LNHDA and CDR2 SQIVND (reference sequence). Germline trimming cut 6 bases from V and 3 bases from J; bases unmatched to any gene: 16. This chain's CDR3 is CASRPMDRGRSEDYGYTF. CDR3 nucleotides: TGTGCCAGTAGACCGATGGACAGGGGGAGGTCGGAGGACTATGGCTACACCTTC.

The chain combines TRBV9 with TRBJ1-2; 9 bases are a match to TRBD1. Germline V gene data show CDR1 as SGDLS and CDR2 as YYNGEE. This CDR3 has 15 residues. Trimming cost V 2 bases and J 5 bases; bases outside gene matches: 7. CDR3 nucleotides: TGTGCCAGCAGCGTTTCCAACAGGGGGCCATATGGCTACACCTTC. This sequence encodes CASSVSNRGPYGYTF. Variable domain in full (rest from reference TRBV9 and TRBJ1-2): DSGVTQTPKHLITATGQRVTLRCSPRSGDLSVYWYQQSLDQGLQFLIQYYNGEERAKGNILERFSAQQFPDLHSELNLSSLELGDSALYFCASSVSNRGPYGYTFGSGTRLTVV.

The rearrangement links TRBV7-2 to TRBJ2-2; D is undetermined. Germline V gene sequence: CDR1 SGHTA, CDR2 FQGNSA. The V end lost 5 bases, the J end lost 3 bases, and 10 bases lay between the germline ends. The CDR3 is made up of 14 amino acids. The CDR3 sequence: CASSPFQYTGELFF. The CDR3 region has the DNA TGTGCCAGCAGCCCATTCCAGTACACCGGGGAGCTGTTTTTT.

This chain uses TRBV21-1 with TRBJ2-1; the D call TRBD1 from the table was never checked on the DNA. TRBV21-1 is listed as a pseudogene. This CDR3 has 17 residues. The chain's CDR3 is CASSRRQRQGAYNEQFF. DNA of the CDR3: TGTGCCAGCAGCCGACGACAAAGGCAGGGTGCCTACAATGAGCAGTTCTTC.

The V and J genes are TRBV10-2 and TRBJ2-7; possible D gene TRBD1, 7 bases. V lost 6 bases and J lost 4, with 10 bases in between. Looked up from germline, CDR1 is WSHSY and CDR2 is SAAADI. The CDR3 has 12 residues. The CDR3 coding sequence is TGCGCCAGCAGCAGGGGGAGGTACGAGCAGTACTTC. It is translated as CASSRGRYEQYF.

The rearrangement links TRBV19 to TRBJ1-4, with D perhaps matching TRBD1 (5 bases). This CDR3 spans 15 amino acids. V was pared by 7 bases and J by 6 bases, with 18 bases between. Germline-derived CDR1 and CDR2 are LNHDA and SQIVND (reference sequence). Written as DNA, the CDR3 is TGTGCCAGTACCTCAACTTTTGGGGCCCATGAAAAACTGTTTTTT. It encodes CASTSTFGAHEKLFF.

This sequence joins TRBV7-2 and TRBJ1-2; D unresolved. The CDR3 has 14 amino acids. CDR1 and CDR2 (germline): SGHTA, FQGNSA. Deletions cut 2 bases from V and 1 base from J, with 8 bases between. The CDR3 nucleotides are TGTGCCAGCAGCTTACTCCCGGGTAACTATGGCTACACCTTC. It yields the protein CASSLLPGNYGYTF.

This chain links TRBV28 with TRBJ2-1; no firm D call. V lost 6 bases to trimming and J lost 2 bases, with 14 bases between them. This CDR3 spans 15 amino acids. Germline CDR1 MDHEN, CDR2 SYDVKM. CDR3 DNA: TGTGCCAGCAGAGATGGCGGAAGAGCCTACAATGAGCAGTTCTTC. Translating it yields CASRDGGRAYNEQFF.

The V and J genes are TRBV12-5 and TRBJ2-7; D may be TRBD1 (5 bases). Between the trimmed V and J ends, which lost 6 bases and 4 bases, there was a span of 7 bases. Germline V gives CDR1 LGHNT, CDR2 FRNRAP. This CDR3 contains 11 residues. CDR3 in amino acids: CASGREYEQYF. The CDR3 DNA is TGTGCTAGTGGCAGGGAATACGAGCAGTACTTC. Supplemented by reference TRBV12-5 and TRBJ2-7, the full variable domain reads DARVTQTPRHKVTEMGQEVTMRCQPILGHNTVFWYRQTMMQGLELLAYFRNRAPLDDSGMPKDRFSAEMPDATLATLKIQPSEPRDSAVYFCASGREYEQYFGPGTRLTVT.

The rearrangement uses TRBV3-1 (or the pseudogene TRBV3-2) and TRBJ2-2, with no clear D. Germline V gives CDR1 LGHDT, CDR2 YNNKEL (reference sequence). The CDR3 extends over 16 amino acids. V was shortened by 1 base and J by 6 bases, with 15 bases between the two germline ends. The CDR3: CASSQGLLISAGELFF. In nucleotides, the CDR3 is TGTGCCAGCAGCCAAGGCCTACTGATTTCCGCCGGGGAGCTGTTTTTT.

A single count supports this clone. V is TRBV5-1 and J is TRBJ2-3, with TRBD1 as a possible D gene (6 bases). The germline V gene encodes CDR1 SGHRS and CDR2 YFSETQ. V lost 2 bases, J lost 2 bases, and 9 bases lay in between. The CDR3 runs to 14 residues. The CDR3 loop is CASSFYRATDTQYF. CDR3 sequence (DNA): TGCGCCAGCAGCTTTTACAGGGCCACAGATACGCAGTATTTT.

The CDR3 sequence: CASSTQINGPGDEQYF. CDR3 DNA: TGTGCCAGCAGCACACAAATTAATGGGCCCGGCGACGAGCAGTACTTC. The chain combines TRBV9 with TRBJ2-7; no firm D call. The CDR3 spans 16 residues. Trimming pared 4 bases from V and 5 bases from J, leaving 22 bases between. Germline assignment: CDR1 SGDLS and CDR2 YYNGEE.

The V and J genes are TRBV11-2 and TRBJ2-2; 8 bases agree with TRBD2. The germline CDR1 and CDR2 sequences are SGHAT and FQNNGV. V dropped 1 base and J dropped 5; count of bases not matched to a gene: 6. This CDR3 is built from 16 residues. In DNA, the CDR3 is TGTGCCAGCAGCTTAGCAGCGGGAGTAAGGACCGGGGAGCTGTTTTTT. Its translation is CASSLAAGVRTGELFF.

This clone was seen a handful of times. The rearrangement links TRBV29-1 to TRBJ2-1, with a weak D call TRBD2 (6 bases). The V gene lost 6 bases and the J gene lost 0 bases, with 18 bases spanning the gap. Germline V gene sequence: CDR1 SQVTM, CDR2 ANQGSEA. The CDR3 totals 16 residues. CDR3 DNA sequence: TGCAGCGTAAAGGAGGGATCCTCTAGCTCCTACAATGAGCAGTTCTTC. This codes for CSVKEGSSSSYNEQFF.

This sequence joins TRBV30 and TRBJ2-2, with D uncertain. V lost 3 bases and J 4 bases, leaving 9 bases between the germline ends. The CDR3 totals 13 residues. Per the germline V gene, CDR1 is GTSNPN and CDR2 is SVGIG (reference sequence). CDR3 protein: CAWRGSGTGELFF. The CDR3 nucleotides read TGTGCCTGGAGGGGTTCGGGCACCGGGGAGCTGTTTTTT.

The CDR3 reads CASSQASGARQPQHF. CDR3 sequence (DNA): TGTGCCAGCAGCCAAGCATCAGGGGCTCGGCAGCCCCAGCATTTT. The gene calls are TRBV14 and TRBJ1-5; D is perhaps TRBD1 (6 bases). This CDR3 region has 15 residues. V lost 1 base and J lost 7, with 14 bases in between. Germline CDR1 and CDR2: SGHDN and FVKESK.

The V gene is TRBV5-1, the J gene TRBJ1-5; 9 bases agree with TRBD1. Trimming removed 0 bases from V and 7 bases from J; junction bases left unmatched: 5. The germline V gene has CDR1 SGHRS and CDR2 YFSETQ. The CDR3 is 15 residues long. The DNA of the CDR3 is TGCGCCAGCAGCTTGGGTACAGGGACAGGGCAGCCCCAGCATTTT. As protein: CASSLGTGTGQPQHF.

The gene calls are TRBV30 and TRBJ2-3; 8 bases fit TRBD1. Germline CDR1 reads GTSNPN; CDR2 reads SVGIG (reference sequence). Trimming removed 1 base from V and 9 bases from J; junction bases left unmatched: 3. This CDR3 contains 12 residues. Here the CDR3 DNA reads TGTGCCTGGAGTGCCAGGACAGGGACGCAGTATTTT. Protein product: CAWSARTGTQYF.

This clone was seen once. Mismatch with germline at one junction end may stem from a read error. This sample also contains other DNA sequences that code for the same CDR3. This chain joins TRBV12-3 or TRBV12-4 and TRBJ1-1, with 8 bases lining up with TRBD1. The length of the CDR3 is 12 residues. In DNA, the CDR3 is TGCGCCACCGGACAGGGGAACACTGAAGCTTTCTTT. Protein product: CATGQGNTEAFF.

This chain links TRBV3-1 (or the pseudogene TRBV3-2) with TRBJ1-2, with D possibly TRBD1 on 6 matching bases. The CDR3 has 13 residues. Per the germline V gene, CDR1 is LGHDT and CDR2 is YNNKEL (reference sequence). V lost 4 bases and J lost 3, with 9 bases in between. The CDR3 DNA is TGTGCCAGCAGCCTCAGGGGTGACTATGGCTACACCTTC. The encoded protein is CASSLRGDYGYTF.

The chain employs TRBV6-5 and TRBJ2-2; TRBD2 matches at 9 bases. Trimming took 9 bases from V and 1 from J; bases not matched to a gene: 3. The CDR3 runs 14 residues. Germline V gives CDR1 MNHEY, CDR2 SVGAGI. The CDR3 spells CASLRGGNTGELFF. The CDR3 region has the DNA TGTGCCAGTTTGCGGGGGGGGAACACCGGGGAGCTGTTTTTT.